What follows are 17 T cell receptor beta chains derived from one specimen sequenced in a study of T cell responses to AZD1222 COVID-19 vaccine. The protocol was immunoSEQ multiplex PCR, while the TCRdb copy is restricted to in-frame clones and leaves out a portion. The sample holds about 150,000 clones, 92% seen once. The specimen comprised peripheral blood, sampled 28 days after the second AZD1222 dose. The source is an adult who received the AZD1222 COVID-19 vaccine.

This chain connects TRBV6-5 to TRBJ1-2; a weak D match, TRBD1 (5 bases). The CDR3 length is 15 residues. V lost 7 bases, J lost 4 bases, and 19 bases lay in between. Germline CDR1 reads MNHEY; CDR2 reads SVGAGI. The CDR3 sequence is CASTSPGGEGYGYTF. The CDR3 region has the DNA TGTGCCAGCACCAGCCCGGGGGGGGAGGGCTATGGCTACACCTTC.

The V call is TRBV9, the J call TRBJ2-5; D might be TRBD2 (6 bases). There are 15 residues in the CDR3. Germline-derived CDR1 and CDR2 are SGDLS and YYNGEE. Trimming cost V 3 bases and J 6 bases, with 18 bases left between them. CDR3 residues: CASSAGGTASKTQYF. CDR3 bases: TGTGCCAGCAGCGCCGGAGGGACTGCGTCGAAGACCCAGTACTTC.

The chain employs TRBV7-6 and TRBJ1-5; D is uncertain. Germline loops: CDR1 SGHVS, CDR2 FNYEAQ. Trimming took 1 base from V and 5 from J, leaving 9 bases between them. The CDR3 consists of 14 residues. The CDR3 bases are TGTGCCAGCAGCTTAGGGGAGTGGGATCAGCCCCAGCATTTT. Translating it yields CASSLGEWDQPQHF.

The chain combines TRBV27 with TRBJ1-1, with 7 positions matching TRBD1. V dropped 5 bases and J dropped 0; count of bases not matched to a gene: 3. Germline values: CDR1 MNHEY, CDR2 SMNVEV (reference sequence). CDR3 length: 14 amino acids. The CDR3 loop reads CASSKTGLNTEAFF. CDR3 nucleotides: TGTGCCAGCAGTAAGACAGGGCTGAACACTGAAGCTTTCTTT.

This clone was counted a single time. This rearrangement joins TRBV19 to TRBJ2-4; D perhaps matches TRBD1 (6 bases). This CDR3 is built from 16 residues. V was shortened by 5 bases and J by 1 base, with 15 bases between the two germline ends. The germline V gene has CDR1 LNHDA and CDR2 SQIVND (reference sequence). The CDR3 bases are TGTGCCAGTAGTGCACTGGGGGACATTGCCAAAAACATTCAGTACTTC. Translation gives CASSALGDIAKNIQYF. Full variable domain (rest looked up from reference TRBV19 and TRBJ2-4): DGGITQSPKYLFRKEGQNVTLSCEQNLNHDAMYWYRQDPGQGLRLIYYSQIVNDFQKGDIAEGYSVSREKKESFPLTVTSAQKNPTAFYLCASSALGDIAKNIQYFGAGTRLSVL.

The chain uses TRBV5-4 and TRBJ1-3, with D perhaps TRBD1 (5 bases). The length of the CDR3 is 16 residues. V was shortened by 4 bases and J by 4 bases, with 18 bases between the two germline ends. Per germline, CDR1 SGHNT and CDR2 YYREEE (reference sequence). The CDR3 is CASSPGGAKGGNTIYF. DNA for the CDR3: TGTGCCAGCAGCCCGGGAGGGGCAAAGGGAGGAAACACCATATATTTT.

The gene calls are TRBV28 and TRBJ2-7, with 10 bases that match TRBD1. V lost 2 bases and J lost 3; bases outside the gene matches: 7. This CDR3 is 16 amino acids long. Germline-derived CDR1 and CDR2 are MDHEN and SYDVKM. CDR3 sequence reads: CASSLVPGQGLYEQYF. The CDR3 bases are TGTGCCAGCAGTTTAGTGCCGGGACAGGGGCTCTACGAGCAGTACTTC.

About this clone itself: The junction does not match germline at one end; this may be a read error. This chain links TRBV28 with TRBJ1-5; 11 bases fit TRBD1. The CDR3 covers 15 residues. CDR1 and CDR2 (germline): MDHEN, SYDVKM. CDR3 amino acids: CAGSSGQGAGQPQHF. The CDR3 DNA sequence: TGTGCCGGCAGTTCAGGACAGGGGGCAGGTCAGCCCCAGCATTTT.

This chain joins TRBV6-4 and TRBJ2-2; tentatively, D is TRBD2 (6 bases). Trimming pared 6 bases from V and 3 bases from J, leaving 11 bases between. Germline V gives CDR1 MRHNA, CDR2 SNTAGT. The CDR3 is 14 amino acids. CDR3 sequence (DNA): TGTGCCAGCAGGGGCAGGGAGGACACCGGGGAGCTGTTTTTT. This gives the protein CASRGREDTGELFF.

CDR3 in DNA: TGTGCCAGCACGGGACAGGCGGTCACTGAAGCTTTCTTT. It is translated as CASTGQAVTEAFF. This chain joins TRBV18 and TRBJ1-1, with 8 bases fitting TRBD1. The CDR3 runs 13 residues. The germline V gene encodes CDR1 KGHSH and CDR2 LQKENI. V shed 8 bases, J shed 4 bases, and the junction held 6 bases outside the gene matches.

DNA for the CDR3: TGTGCCAGTAGTCTATTGGGACTGGGCTACGGGGAGCAGTTCTTC. Translating gives CASSLLGLGYGEQFF. The chain uses TRBV19 and TRBJ2-1, with D tentatively TRBD2 (6 bases). The CDR3 length is 15 residues. Trimming took off 5 bases at V and 10 bases at J, with 21 bases between the two ends. Germline-derived CDR1 and CDR2 are LNHDA and SQIVND (reference sequence). Full variable domain (rest looked up from reference TRBV19 and TRBJ2-1): DGGITQSPKYLFRKEGQNVTLSCEQNLNHDAMYWYRQDPGQGLRLIYYSQIVNDFQKGDIAEGYSVSREKKESFPLTVTSAQKNPTAFYLCASSLLGLGYGEQFFGPGTRLTVL.

J is TRBJ1-2 and V is TRBV3-1 (or the pseudogene TRBV3-2), with TRBD1 identical over 7 bases. The length of the CDR3 is 15 residues. The V segment lost 1 base and the J segment 6 bases; nucleotides outside the gene matches: 8. Germline V gives CDR1 LGHDT, CDR2 YNNKEL (reference sequence). CDR3 DNA sequence: TGTGCCAGCAGCCAAGTGGGAGGGGGCTATGATGGCTACACCTTC. Protein product: CASSQVGGGYDGYTF.

The chain combines TRBV12-3 or TRBV12-4 with TRBJ2-6; D ambiguous. Trimming removed 7 bases at V and 0 bases at J, with 4 bases between. The CDR3 has 13 residues. CDR3 DNA: TGTGCCAGCACACGCTCTGGGGCCAACGTCCTGACTTTC. Its translation is CASTRSGANVLTF.

The chain has TRBV7-8 and TRBJ2-3; perhaps TRBD2 as D (6 bases). Deletions cut 1 base from V and 1 base from J, with 12 bases between. The CDR3 has 16 residues. Germline assignment: CDR1 SGHVS and CDR2 FQNEAQ. The CDR3 loop reads CASSLGVGGGTDTQYF. The DNA of the CDR3 is TGTGCCAGCAGCTTAGGTGTGGGCGGGGGCACAGATACGCAGTATTTT.

V is TRBV6-1 and J is TRBJ2-1; 10 bases fit TRBD2. The junction had 5 bases not matched to a gene; V was cut back by 2 bases and J by 7 bases. Per the germline V gene, CDR1 is MNHNS and CDR2 is SASEGT. This CDR3 comprises 15 residues. The CDR3 region has the DNA TGTGCCAGCAGTGAAATTAGCGGGAGGATAAATGAGCAGTTCTTC. It encodes CASSEISGRINEQFF.

J is TRBJ1-4 and V is TRBV5-5; 8 bases fit TRBD1. V lost 4 bases and J lost 3; bases outside the gene matches: 5. Looked up from germline, CDR1 is SGHKS and CDR2 is YYEKEE (reference sequence). The CDR3 contains 15 residues. In DNA, the CDR3 is TGTGCCAGCAGCCGCGGACAGGGTGCTAATGAAAAACTGTTTTTT. It specifies CASSRGQGANEKLFF.

This clone occurred once. The CDR3 DNA is TGTGCCAGCAGCTTGTCAGGGGGTAGGGAGACCCAGTACTTC. This encodes CASSLSGGRETQYF. This rearrangement joins TRBV5-6 to TRBJ2-5; 7 bases agree with TRBD1. Germline lookup yields CDR1 SGHDT and CDR2 YYEEEE. Losses at the gene ends were 1 base for V and 5 bases for J; bases not matched to a gene: 5. CDR3 length equals 14 residues.